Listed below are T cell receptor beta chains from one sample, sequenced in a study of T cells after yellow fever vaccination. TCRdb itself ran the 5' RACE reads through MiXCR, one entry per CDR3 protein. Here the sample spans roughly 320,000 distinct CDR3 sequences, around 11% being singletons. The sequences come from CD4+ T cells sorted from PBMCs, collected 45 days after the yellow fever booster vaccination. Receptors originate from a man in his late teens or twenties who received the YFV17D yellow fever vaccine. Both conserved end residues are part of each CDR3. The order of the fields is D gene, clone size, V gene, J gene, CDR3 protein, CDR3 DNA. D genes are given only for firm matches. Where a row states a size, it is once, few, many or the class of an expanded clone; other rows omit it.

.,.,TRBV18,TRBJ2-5,CASSPFEGDQETQYF,TGTGCCAGCTCACCATTCGAAGGTGACCAAGAGACCCAGTACTTC
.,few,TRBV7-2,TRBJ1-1,CASSLVVSPNTEAFF,TGTGCCAGCAGCTTAGTTGTATCCCCGAACACTGAAGCTTTCTTT
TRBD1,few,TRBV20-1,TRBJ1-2,CSARFTGGKGYTF,TGCAGTGCTAGGTTTACAGGGGGCAAGGGCTACACCTTC
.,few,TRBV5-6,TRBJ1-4,CASSFRDTDEKLFF,TGTGCCAGCAGCTTTCGGGACACAGATGAAAAACTGTTTTTT
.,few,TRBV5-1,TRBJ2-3,CASSRQRGSDTQYF,TGCGCCAGCAGCAGGCAGCGAGGGTCAGATACGCAGTATTTT
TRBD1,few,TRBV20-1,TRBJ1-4,CSTITRGGVEKLFF,TGCAGTACCATCACCAGAGGGGGCGTTGAAAAACTGTTTTTT
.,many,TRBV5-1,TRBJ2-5,CASSPGAEGQETQYF,TGCGCCAGCAGCCCCGGGGCGGAGGGGCAAGAGACCCAGTACTTC
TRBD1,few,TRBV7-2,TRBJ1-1,CASSRTQGFYTEAFF,TGTGCCAGCAGCCGTACACAGGGGTTTTACACTGAAGCTTTCTTT
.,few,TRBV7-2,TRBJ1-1,CASRGGDTEAFF,TGTGCCAGCAGGGGGGGAGACACTGAAGCTTTCTTT
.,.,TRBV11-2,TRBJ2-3,CASSRVGPTTTDTQYF,TGTGCCAGCAGCAGGGTGGGTCCCACTACCACAGATACGCAGTATTTT
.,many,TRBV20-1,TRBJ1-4,CSARDRAAGYEKLFF,TGCAGTGCTAGAGATCGGGCTGCAGGGTACGAAAAACTGTTTTTT
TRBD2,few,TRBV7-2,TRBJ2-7,CASSWTSGGEQYF,TGTGCCAGCAGCTGGACTAGCGGGGGCGAGCAGTACTTC
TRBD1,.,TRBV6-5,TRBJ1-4,CASSYLQGTATNEKLFF,TGTGCCAGCAGTTACCTACAGGGGACTGCAACTAATGAAAAACTGTTTTTT
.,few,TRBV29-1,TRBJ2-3,CSVATASSTDTQYF,TGCAGCGTTGCGACTGCTAGTAGCACAGATACGCAGTATTTT
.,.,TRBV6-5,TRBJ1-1,CASRLGLTNTEAFF,TGTGCCAGCAGGCTCGGACTGACGAACACTGAAGCTTTCTTT
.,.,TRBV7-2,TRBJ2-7,CASSWDSTKASYEQYF,TGTGCCAGCAGCTGGGACTCCACCAAAGCCTCCTACGAGCAGTACTTC
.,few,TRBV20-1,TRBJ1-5,CSAGGHSYSNQPQHF,TGCAGTGCTGGAGGACACTCGTATAGCAATCAGCCCCAGCATTTT
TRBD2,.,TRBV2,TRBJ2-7,CASVAGVIGYEQYF,TGTGCCAGCGTGGCGGGGGTTATTGGGTACGAGCAGTACTTC
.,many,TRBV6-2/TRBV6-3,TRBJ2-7,CASTRVRDRVYEQYF,TGTGCCAGCACACGAGTGCGAGACAGAGTCTACGAGCAGTACTTC
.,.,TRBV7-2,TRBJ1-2,CASSLAGRGYGYTF,TGTGCCAGCAGCTTAGCGGGGCGCGGCTATGGCTACACCTTC
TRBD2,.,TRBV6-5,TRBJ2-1,CASSQRSGGLYNEQFF,TGTGCCAGCAGTCAGAGGTCCGGGGGGTTGTACAATGAGCAGTTCTTC
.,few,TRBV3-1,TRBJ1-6,CASSLSLGSPLHF,TGTGCCAGCAGTCTTTCCCTGGGTTCACCCCTCCACTTT
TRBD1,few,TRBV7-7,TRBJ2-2,CATCDGTGGTGELFF,TGTGCTACCTGTGATGGGACAGGGGGCACCGGGGAGCTGTTTTTT
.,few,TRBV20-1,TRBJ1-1,CSARMGGSGTEAFF,TGCAGTGCTAGAATGGGTGGGTCCGGCACTGAAGCTTTCTTT
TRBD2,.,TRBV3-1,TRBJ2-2,CASSPPGAGPGTGELFF,TGTGCCAGCAGCCCACCAGGAGCGGGGCCGGGGACCGGGGAGCTGTTTTTT
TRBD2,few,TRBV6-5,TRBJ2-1,CASSYASGASYNEQFF,TGTGCCAGCAGTTACGCCAGCGGGGCCTCCTACAATGAGCAGTTCTTC
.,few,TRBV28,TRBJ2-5,CASSPIPGQETQYF,TGTGCCAGCTCACCCATTCCGGGACAAGAGACCCAGTACTTC
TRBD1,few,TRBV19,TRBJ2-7,CASSQPGQGSYEQYF,TGTGCCAGTAGTCAACCGGGACAGGGGTCGTACGAGCAGTACTTC
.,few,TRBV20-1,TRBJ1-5,CSARISDNQPQHF,TGCAGTGCTAGAATTAGTGACAATCAGCCCCAGCATTTT
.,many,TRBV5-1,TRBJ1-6,CASSLSGGQNSPLHF,TGCGCCAGCAGCTTGAGTGGCGGGCAAAATTCACCCCTCCACTTT
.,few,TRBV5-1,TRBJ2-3,CASSIDTPTDTQYF,TGCGCCAGCAGCATCGACACCCCCACAGATACGCAGTATTTT
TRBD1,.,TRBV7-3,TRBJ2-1,CASSIRQGTEQFF,TGTGCCAGCAGCATCCGACAGGGAACTGAGCAGTTCTTC
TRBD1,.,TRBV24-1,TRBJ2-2,CATGGPNTGELFF,TGTGCCACAGGGGGCCCGAACACCGGGGAGCTGTTTTTT
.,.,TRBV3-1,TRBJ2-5,CASSQVYGQETQYF,TGTGCCAGCAGCCAAGTCTACGGGCAAGAGACCCAGTACTTC
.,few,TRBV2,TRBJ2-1,CASSWSSYNEQFF,TGTGCCAGCAGTTGGAGCTCCTACAATGAGCAGTTCTTC
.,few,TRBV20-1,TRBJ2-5,CSARDGGPPGETQYF,TGCAGTGCTAGGGACGGCGGACCCCCCGGGGAGACCCAGTACTTC
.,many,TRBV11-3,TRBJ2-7,CASSSNSGYEQYF,TGTGCCAGCAGCTCAAACTCGGGCTACGAGCAGTACTTC
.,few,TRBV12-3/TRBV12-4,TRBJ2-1,CASRRAALSGNEQFF,TGTGCCAGCCGGCGAGCGGCCCTAAGTGGCAATGAGCAGTTCTTC
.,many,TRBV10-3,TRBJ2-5,CAISEVKSGETQYF,TGTGCCATCAGTGAAGTCAAATCGGGAGAGACCCAGTACTTC
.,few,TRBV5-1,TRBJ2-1,CASSLPTPYNEQFF,TGCGCCAGCAGCTTGCCGACACCGTACAATGAGCAGTTCTTC
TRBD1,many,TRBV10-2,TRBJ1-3,CASTDRAGNTIYF,TGCGCCAGCACTGACAGGGCTGGAAACACCATATATTTT
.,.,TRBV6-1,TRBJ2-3,CASSEGVGDTQYF,TGTGCCAGCAGTGAGGGGGTTGGAGATACGCAGTATTTT
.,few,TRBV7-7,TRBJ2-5,CASSSRPEETQYF,TGTGCCAGCAGCTCCAGACCGGAAGAGACCCAGTACTTC
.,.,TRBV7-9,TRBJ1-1,CASSFDRRHTEAFF,TGTGCCAGCAGCTTTGACAGGCGACACACTGAAGCTTTCTTT
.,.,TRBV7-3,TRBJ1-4,CASSLTADTKLFF,TGTGCCAGCAGCTTAACAGCGGATACAAAACTGTTTTTT
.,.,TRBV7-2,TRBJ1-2,CASMGLGQPSSNYGYTF,TGTGCCAGCATGGGCTTGGGGCAGCCGAGCTCCAACTATGGCTACACCTTC
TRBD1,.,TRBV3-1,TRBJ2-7,CASSRGQEVYEQYF,TGTGCCAGCAGCCGGGGACAGGAAGTTTACGAGCAGTACTTC